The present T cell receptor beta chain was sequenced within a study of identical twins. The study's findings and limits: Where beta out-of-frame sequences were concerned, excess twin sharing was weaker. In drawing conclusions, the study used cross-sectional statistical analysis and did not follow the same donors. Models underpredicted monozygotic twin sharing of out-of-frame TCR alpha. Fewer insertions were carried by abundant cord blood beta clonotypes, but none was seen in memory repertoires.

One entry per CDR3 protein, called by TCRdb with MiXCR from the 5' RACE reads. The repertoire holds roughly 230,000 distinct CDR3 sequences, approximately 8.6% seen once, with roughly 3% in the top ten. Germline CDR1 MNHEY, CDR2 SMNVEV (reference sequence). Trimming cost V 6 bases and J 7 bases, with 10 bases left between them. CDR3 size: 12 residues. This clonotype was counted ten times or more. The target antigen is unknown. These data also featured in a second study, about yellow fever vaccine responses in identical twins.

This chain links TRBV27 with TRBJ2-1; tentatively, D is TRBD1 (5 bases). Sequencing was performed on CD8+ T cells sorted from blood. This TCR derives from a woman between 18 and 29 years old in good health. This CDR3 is CASSFTGNEQFF. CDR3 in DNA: TGTGCCAGCAGCTTTACAGGTAATGAGCAGTTCTTC.